The 12 T cell receptor beta chains below all came from one sample that was sequenced in a study of blood T cell repertoires in COVID-19. The assay was immunoSEQ multiplex PCR, and TCRdb's table has in-frame clones only and misses some. The sample lists around 59,000 clones; over 70% were seen once. Material for sequencing was peripheral blood. The receptors shown here come from a woman between 45 and 65 years old with active or convalescent COVID-19.

The chain employs TRBV6-5 and TRBJ2-1; TRBD2 aligns across 8 bases. Germline CDR1 MNHEY, CDR2 SVGAGI. Trimming took 10 bases from V and 4 from J; bases not matched to a gene: 9. This CDR3 region has 14 residues. This CDR3 is CATALAETYNEQFF. As DNA, the CDR3 is TGTGCCACCGCACTAGCGGAAACATACAATGAGCAGTTCTTC.

The chain joins TRBV29-1 to TRBJ2-1; 9 bases match TRBD2. This CDR3 is built from 12 residues. The junction had 2 bases not matched to a gene; V was cut back by 6 bases and J by 5 bases. Germline CDR1 and CDR2: SQVTM and ANQGSEA. The CDR3 coding sequence is TGCAGCGTCGGGACTAGCCACAATGAGCAGTTCTTC. Its protein product is CSVGTSHNEQFF.

V usage is TRBV2 and J usage is TRBJ2-7, with D possibly matching TRBD2 (5 bases). CDR1 is SNHLY and CDR2 is FYNNEI in the germline V gene. Trimming pared 8 bases from V and 0 bases from J, leaving 5 bases between. This CDR3 is 11 amino acids long. CDR3 residues: CASGLSYEQYF. The CDR3 DNA is TGTGCCAGCGGACTCTCCTACGAGCAGTACTTC.

The rearrangement joins TRBV28 to TRBJ2-2; a possible D gene is TRBD1 (5 bases). Deletions cut 6 bases from V and 3 bases from J, with 17 bases between. The CDR3 runs 16 residues. Looked up from germline, CDR1 is MDHEN and CDR2 is SYDVKM. DNA of the CDR3: TGTGCCAGCAGCCCCCAGGGAAGGGATGACACCGGGGAGCTGTTTTTT. It codes for CASSPQGRDDTGELFF.

J is TRBJ1-5 and V is TRBV6-5; D is possibly TRBD1 (5 bases). The V end was cut by 7 bases, the J end by 3 bases, with 13 bases between. This CDR3 is 14 amino acids long. The germline V gene has CDR1 MNHEY and CDR2 SVGAGI. The CDR3 DNA reads as TGTGCCAGCATGGGGCAGGGCCTCAATCAGCCCCAGCATTTT. Translated, it gives CASMGQGLNQPQHF.

The V and J genes are TRBV4-1 and TRBJ1-5; TRBD1 matches 7 bases. V was clipped by 0 bases and J by 3 bases; unmatched bases: 8. CDR1 is MGHRA, CDR2 YSYEKL, per germline. CDR3 length equals 17 residues. CDR3: CASSQDLQGVFNQPQHF. CDR3 DNA: TGCGCCAGCAGCCAAGATCTCCAGGGGGTATTCAATCAGCCCCAGCATTTT.

CDR3 nucleotides: TGTGCCAGCAGCCCCATTCCGGGACAGAACAATGAGCAGTTCTTC. Translated, it gives CASSPIPGQNNEQFF. The J gene is TRBJ2-1, the V gene TRBV7-9; 7 nucleotides agree with TRBD1. Germline V lookup: CDR1 SEHNR, CDR2 FQNEAQ (reference sequence). This CDR3 is built from 15 residues. V lost 5 bases, J lost 5 bases, and 9 bases stayed unmatched.

V is TRBV24-1 and J is TRBJ2-5; TRBD2 aligns across 14 bases. CDR1 and CDR2 (germline): KGHDR, SFDVKD. The CDR3 length is 18 residues. V shed 1 base, J shed 4 bases, and the junction held 7 bases outside the gene matches. The CDR3 DNA follows: TGTGCCACCAGTGATTTTCCCGGGACTAGCGGGAGAGGAGAGACCCAGTACTTC. Protein sequence: CATSDFPGTSGRGETQYF.

This clone was counted between two and nine times. The genes are TRBV5-1 and TRBJ2-5, with TRBD1 as a possible D gene (6 bases). The CDR3 consists of 16 residues. V lost 4 bases and J 2 bases, leaving 18 bases between the germline ends. Germline V gene sequence: CDR1 SGHRS, CDR2 YFSETQ. The CDR3 region is CASSTTGWLDQETQYF. In DNA, the CDR3 is TGCGCCAGCAGCACCACAGGGTGGTTGGATCAAGAGACCCAGTACTTC.

V gene TRBV4-1 combines with J gene TRBJ2-5, with a possible D match to TRBD1 (5 bases). The CDR3 consists of 14 residues. V gave up 1 base and J gave up 5 bases, with 11 bases separating them. Germline values: CDR1 MGHRA, CDR2 YSYEKL. CDR3 region: CASSQGVGVETQYF. CDR3 sequence (DNA): TGCGCCAGCAGCCAAGGGGTAGGGGTCGAGACCCAGTACTTC.

This chain joins TRBV5-8 and TRBJ2-5; TRBD2 agrees at 15 bases. The V and J ends lost 4 bases and 4 bases, in that order; junction bases with no gene match: 14. This CDR3 has 19 residues. From germline, CDR1 is SGHTS and CDR2 YDEGEE. The CDR3 nucleotides are TGTGCCAGCAGCCCGGGGGGCTGGACTAGCGGGAGGGAGGTAGAGACCCAGTACTTC. As protein: CASSPGGWTSGREVETQYF.

This clone was counted between two and nine times. The rearrangement joins TRBV5-1 to TRBJ1-1; 7 nucleotides line up with TRBD1. CDR1 and CDR2 (germline): SGHRS, YFSETQ. With 0 bases clipped from V and 3 bases from J, the junction kept 5 bases outside the gene matches. The CDR3 length is 15 residues. The CDR3 nucleotides read TGCGCCAGCAGCTTGGGTCACAGGGGTGACACTGAAGCTTTCTTT. Its translation: CASSLGHRGDTEAFF.